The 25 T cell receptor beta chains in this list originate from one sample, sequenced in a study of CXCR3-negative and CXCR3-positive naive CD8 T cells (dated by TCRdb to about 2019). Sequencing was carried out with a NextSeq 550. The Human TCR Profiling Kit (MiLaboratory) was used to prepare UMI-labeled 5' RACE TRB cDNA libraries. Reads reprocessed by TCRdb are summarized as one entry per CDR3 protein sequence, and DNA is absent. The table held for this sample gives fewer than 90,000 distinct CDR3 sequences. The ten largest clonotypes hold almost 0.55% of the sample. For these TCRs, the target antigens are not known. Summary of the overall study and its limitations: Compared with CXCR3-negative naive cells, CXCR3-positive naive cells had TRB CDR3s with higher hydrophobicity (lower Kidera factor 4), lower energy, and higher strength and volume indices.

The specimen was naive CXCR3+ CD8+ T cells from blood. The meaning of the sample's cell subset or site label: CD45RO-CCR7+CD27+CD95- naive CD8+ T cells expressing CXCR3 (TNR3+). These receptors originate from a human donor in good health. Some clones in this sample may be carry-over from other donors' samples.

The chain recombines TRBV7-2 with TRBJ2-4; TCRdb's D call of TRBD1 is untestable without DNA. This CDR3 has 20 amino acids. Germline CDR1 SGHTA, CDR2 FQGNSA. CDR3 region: CASSFGSVGQGDSTKNIQYF.

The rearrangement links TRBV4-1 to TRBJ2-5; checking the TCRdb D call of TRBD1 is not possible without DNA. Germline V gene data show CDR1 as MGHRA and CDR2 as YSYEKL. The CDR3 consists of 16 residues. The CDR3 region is CASSQAAGRGQETQYF.

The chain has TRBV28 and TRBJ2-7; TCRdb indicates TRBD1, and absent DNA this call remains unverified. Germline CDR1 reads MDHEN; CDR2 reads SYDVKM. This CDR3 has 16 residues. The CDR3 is CASTDPGQGFPYEQYF.

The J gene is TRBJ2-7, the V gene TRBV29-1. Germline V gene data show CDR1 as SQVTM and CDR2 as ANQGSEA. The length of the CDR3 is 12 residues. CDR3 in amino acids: CSAHAVGDEQYF.

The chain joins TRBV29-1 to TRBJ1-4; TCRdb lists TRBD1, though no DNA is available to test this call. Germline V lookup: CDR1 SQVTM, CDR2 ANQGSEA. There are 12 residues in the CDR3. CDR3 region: CSVRDRNEKLFF.

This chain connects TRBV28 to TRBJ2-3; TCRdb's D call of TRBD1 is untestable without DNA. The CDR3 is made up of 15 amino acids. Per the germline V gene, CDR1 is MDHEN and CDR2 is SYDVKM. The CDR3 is CASSLYRGRTDTQYF.

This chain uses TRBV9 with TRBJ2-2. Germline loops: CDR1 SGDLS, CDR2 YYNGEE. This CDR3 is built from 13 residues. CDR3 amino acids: CASSADNTGELFF.

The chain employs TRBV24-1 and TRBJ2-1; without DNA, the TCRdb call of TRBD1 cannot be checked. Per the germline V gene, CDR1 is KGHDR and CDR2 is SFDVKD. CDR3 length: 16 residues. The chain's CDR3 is CATSDRRQYHYNEQFF.

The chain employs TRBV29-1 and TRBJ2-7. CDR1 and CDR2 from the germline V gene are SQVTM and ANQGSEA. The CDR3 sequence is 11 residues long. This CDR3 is CSVELDYEQYF.

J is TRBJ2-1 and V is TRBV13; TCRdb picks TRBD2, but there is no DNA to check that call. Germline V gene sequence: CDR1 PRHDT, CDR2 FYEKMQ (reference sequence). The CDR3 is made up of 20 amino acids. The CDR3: CASSFPSGKSASGAYNEQFF.

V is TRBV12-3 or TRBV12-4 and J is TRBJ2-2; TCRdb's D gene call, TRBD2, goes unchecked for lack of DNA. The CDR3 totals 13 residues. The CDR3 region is CASTRLVTGELFF.

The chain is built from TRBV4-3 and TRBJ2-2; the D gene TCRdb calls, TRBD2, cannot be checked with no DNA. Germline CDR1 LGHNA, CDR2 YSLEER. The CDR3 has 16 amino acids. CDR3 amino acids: CASSQDKGLESGELFF.

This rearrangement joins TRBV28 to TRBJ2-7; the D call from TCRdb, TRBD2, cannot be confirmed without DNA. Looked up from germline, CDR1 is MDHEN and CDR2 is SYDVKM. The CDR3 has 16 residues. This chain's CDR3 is CASSPRDYRTTYEQYF. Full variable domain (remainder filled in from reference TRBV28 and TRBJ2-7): DVKVTQSSRYLVKRTGEKVFLECVQDMDHENMFWYRQDPGLGLRLIYFSYDVKMKEKGDIPEGYSVSREKKERFSLILESASTNQTSMYLCASSPRDYRTTYEQYFGPGTRLTVT.

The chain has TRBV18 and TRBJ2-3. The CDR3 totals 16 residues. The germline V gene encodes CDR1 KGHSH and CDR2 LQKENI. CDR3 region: CASLVGTVPSTDTQYF. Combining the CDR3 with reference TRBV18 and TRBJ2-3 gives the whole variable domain NAGVMQNPRHLVRRRGQEARLRCSPMKGHSHVYWYRQLPEEGLKFMVYLQKENIIDESGMPKERFSAEFPKEGPSILRIQQVVRGDSAAYFCASLVGTVPSTDTQYFGPGTRLTVL.

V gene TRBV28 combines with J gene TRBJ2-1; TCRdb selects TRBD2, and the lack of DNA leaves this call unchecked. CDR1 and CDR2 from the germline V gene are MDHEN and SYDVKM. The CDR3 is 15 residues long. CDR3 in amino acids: CASSLLLAGVTEQFF.

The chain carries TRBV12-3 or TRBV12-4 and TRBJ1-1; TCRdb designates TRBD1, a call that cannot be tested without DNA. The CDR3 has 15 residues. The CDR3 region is CASSSPGQGNTEAFF.

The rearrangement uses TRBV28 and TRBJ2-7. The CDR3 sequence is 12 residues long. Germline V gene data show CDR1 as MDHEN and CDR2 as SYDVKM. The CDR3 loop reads CASSLWIHEQYF.

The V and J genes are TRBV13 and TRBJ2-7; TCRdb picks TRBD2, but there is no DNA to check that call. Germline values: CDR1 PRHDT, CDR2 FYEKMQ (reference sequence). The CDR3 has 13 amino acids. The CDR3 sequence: CASSTGPSYEQYF.

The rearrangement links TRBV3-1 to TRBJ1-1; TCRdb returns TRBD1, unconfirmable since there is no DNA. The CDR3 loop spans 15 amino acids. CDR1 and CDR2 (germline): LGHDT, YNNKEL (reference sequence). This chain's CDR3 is CASSQVPGGLTEAFF.

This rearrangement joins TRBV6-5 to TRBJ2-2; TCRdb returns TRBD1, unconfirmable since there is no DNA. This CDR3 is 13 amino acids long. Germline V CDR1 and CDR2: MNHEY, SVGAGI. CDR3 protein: CASSYSGGGELFF.

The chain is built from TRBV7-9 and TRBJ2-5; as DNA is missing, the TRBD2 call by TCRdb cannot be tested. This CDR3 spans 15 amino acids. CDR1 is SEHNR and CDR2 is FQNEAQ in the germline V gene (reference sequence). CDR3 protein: CASSFEREGQETQYF.

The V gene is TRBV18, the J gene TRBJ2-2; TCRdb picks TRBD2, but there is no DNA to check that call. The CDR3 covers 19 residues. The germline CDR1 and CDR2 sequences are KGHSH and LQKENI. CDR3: CASSLRPGTPSPNTGELFF. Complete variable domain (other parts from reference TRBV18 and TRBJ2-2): NAGVMQNPRHLVRRRGQEARLRCSPMKGHSHVYWYRQLPEEGLKFMVYLQKENIIDESGMPKERFSAEFPKEGPSILRIQQVVRGDSAAYFCASSLRPGTPSPNTGELFFGEGSRLTVL.

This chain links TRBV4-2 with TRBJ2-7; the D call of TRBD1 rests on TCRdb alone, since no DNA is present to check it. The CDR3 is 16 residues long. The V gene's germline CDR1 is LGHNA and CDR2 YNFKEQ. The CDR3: CASSQSYGTPTYEQYF.

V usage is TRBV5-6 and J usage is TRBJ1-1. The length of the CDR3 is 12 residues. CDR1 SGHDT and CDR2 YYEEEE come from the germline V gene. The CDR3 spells CASTSMNTEAFF.

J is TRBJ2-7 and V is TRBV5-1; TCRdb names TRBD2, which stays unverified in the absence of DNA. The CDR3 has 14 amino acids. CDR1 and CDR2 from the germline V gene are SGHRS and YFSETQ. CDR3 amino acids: CASSVPTSGYEQYF. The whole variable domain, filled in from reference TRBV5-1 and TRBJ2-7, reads KAGVTQTPRYLIKTRGQQVTLSCSPISGHRSVSWYQQTPGQGLQFLFEYFSETQRNKGNFPGRFSGRQFSNSRSEMNVSTLELGDSALYLCASSVPTSGYEQYFGPGTRLTVT.